This T cell receptor (beta chain) was sequenced for a study of blood T cells in healthy people across ages. Trimming took off 5 bases at V and 5 bases at J, with 20 bases between the two ends. This CDR3 comprises 16 residues. Germline assignment: CDR1 MDHEN and CDR2 SYDVKM. The authors ran a second PCR of roughly 6 to 12 cycles using a sample-barcoded 5' primer and a J-beta primer mix. TCRdb itself ran the 5' RACE reads through MiXCR, one entry per CDR3 protein. The data show over a million distinct CDR3 sequences, with approximately 43% seen just once and over 3.5% held by the top ten. This chain links TRBV28 with TRBJ2-3, with D possibly TRBD2 on 7 matching bases. The source is a woman aged 18-29 years in good health. The sequenced material came from blood. The CDR3, as DNA: TGTGCCAGCAGTCCCCAGGGGAGGGCCTTTTTAGATACGCAGTATTTT. Its protein product is CASSPQGRAFLDTQYF.